This T cell receptor (beta chain) was captured in a study of cytomegalovirus exposure and HLA in healthy donors. V lost 3 bases to trimming and J lost 4 bases; unmatched junction nucleotides: 8. Germline V gene sequence: CDR1 SGHRS, CDR2 YFSETQ. The CDR3 is made up of 15 amino acids. All the people who gave samples were healthy bone marrow donors. Unrecorded immune exposures were likely, despite nominal health at sampling. Broader study findings: Reports showed the classifier diagnosing cytomegalovirus status with high specificity and sensitivity. Cytomegalovirus association was listed for approximately 150 TCR beta chains.

In regard to this clone: Its antigen is not identified.

It was with 60 Vbeta and 13 Jbeta primers that the PCR ran. The data were produced by immunoSEQ multiplex PCR, yet TCRdb's version contains in-frame clones alone and is incomplete. Seen here are under 150,000 clones, around four fifths observed once, and the top ten hold around 2%. This chain links TRBV5-1 with TRBJ2-3; 7 positions agree with TRBD2. The sample consisted of PBMCs. This receptor was obtained from a man younger than 45 in good health and CMV-seronegative. The CDR3 region is CASSSYVGGADTQYF. The CDR3 DNA reads as TGCGCCAGCAGCTCCTATGTGGGAGGGGCAGATACGCAGTATTTT.